These T cell receptor beta chains were read from a single sample in a study of cytomegalovirus exposure and HLA in healthy donors. Sequencing used immunoSEQ multiplex PCR; TCRdb keeps in-frame clones, though not all of them. The table shows some 170,000 clones, with 55% to 75% occurring only once. The sequencing sample was made of PBMCs. Receptor source: a human donor in good health. Each CDR3 is given with its conserved first and last residue. D genes are given only for firm matches. Expanded clones are given a class, and other clones once, few, many or no size at all.

J | size | V | D | CDR3 | DNA
TRBJ1-4 | NA | TRBV2 | TRBD1 | CASRTGYGNEKLFF | TGTGCCAGCAGGACAGGGTACGGTAATGAAAAACTGTTTTTT
TRBJ1-5 | NA | TRBV4-3 | NA | CASSQVTDNQPQHF | TGCGCCAGCAGCCAAGTTACAGACAATCAGCCCCAGCATTTT
TRBJ2-7 | NA | TRBV7-2 | TRBD1 | CASSRQGRAGYEQYF | TGTGCCAGCAGCCGACAGGGGAGAGCGGGCTACGAGCAGTACTTC
TRBJ1-1 | few | TRBV4-1 | NA | CASSLTGQLMNTEAFF | TGCGCCAGCAGCCTTACAGGGCAGCTCATGAACACTGAAGCTTTCTTT
TRBJ1-6 | NA | TRBV27 | NA | CASSLMGGNSPLHF | TGTGCCAGCAGTTTAATGGGGGGAAATTCACCCCTCCACTTT
TRBJ2-6 | NA | TRBV5-4 | TRBD1 | CASSSPGQGGGAGVLTF | TGTGCCAGCAGCTCCCCAGGACAGGGTGGTGGGGCCGGCGTCCTGACTTTC
TRBJ1-6 | once | TRBV9 | TRBD1 | CASSAPDRELRVLHF | TGTGCCAGCAGCGCCCCGGACAGGGAGCTTCGCGTCCTCCACTTT
TRBJ2-1 | once | TRBV7-9 | TRBD1 | CASSVGDRGFDEQFF | TGTGCCAGCAGCGTTGGGGACAGGGGTTTCGATGAGCAGTTCTTC
TRBJ1-1 | few | TRBV9 | NA | CASSPPGGHPNTEAFF | TGTGCCAGCAGCCCCCCGGGAGGACACCCGAACACTGAAGCTTTCTTT
TRBJ1-1 | NA | TRBV9 | TRBD1 | CASSVTTGGNTEAFF | TGTGCCAGCAGCGTTACCACAGGGGGGAACACTGAAGCTTTCTTT
TRBJ2-5 | NA | TRBV19 | TRBD2 | CASSIVKASGGTLQETQYF | TGTGCCAGTAGTATAGTCAAGGCTAGCGGGGGGACGCTCCAAGAGACCCAGTACTTC
TRBJ2-7 | NA | TRBV6-5 | NA | CASSYGGNTYEQYF | TGTGCCAGCAGTTACGGGGGCAATACCTACGAGCAGTACTTC
TRBJ1-5 | NA | TRBV4-1 | NA | CASSQGVGAKPQHF | TGCGCCAGCAGCCAAGGGGTGGGGGCAAAGCCCCAGCATTTT
TRBJ2-3 | NA | TRBV6-1 | NA | CASSWSGSTDTQYF | TGTGCCAGCTCATGGAGCGGAAGCACAGATACGCAGTATTTT
TRBJ2-7 | NA | TRBV4-1 | NA | CASSLRDKSYEQYF | TGCGCCAGCAGCCTACGGGACAAGTCCTACGAGCAGTACTTC
TRBJ1-1 | NA | TRBV7-9 | NA | CASSLAASPCEAFF | TGTGCCAGCAGCTTGGCCGCTTCCCCTTGTGAAGCTTTCTTT
TRBJ1-1 | few | TRBV6-6 | NA | CASSPELNTEAFF | TGTGCCAGCAGCCCCGAGTTGAACACTGAAGCTTTCTTT
TRBJ1-5 | NA | TRBV27 | NA | CASISRGGGQPQHF | TGTGCCAGCATAAGCCGGGGGGGCGGGCAGCCCCAGCATTTT
TRBJ1-3 | once | TRBV2 | TRBD1 | CASARGLGNTIYF | TGTGCCAGCGCCAGGGGGCTCGGAAACACCATATATTTT
TRBJ1-2 | NA | TRBV4-3 | TRBD1 | CASSQDMDRAGGYTF | TGCGCCAGCAGCCAAGACATGGACAGGGCGGGTGGCTACACCTTC
TRBJ2-5 | once | TRBV2 | TRBD2 | CASTGGGGRTQYF | TGTGCCAGCACCGGCGGGGGGGGAAGGACCCAGTACTTC
TRBJ1-1 | few | TRBV12-5 | NA | CASSSGMNTEAFF | TGTGCTAGTAGTTCGGGTATGAACACTGAAGCTTTCTTT
TRBJ2-5 | NA | TRBV19 | TRBD2 | CASSIYGSSGVETQYF | TGTGCCAGTAGTATATATGGGAGTAGCGGGGTGGAGACCCAGTACTTC
TRBJ1-1 | once | TRBV7-8 | NA | CASSPTTGNTEAFF | TGTGCCAGCAGCCCTACAACAGGGAACACTGAAGCTTTCTTT
TRBJ2-7 | NA | TRBV4-1 | NA | CASSQGQGNYEQYF | TGCGCCAGCAGCCAAGGGCAGGGCAATTACGAGCAGTACTTC
TRBJ1-1 | NA | TRBV5-1 | NA | CASSPGLLNTEAFF | TGCGCCAGCAGCCCGGGGTTACTGAACACTGAAGCTTTCTTT
TRBJ2-7 | NA | TRBV10-3 | TRBD2 | CAISEMLAGLGEQYF | TGTGCCATCAGTGAGATGTTAGCGGGGCTCGGCGAGCAGTACTTC
TRBJ2-7 | few | TRBV11-1 | NA | CASSLGGAVSYEQYF | TGTGCCAGCAGCTTAGGGGGAGCCGTTTCCTACGAGCAGTACTTC
TRBJ2-2 | few | TRBV5-1 | NA | CASSPDRGDTGELFF | TGCGCCAGCAGCCCAGATCGTGGTGACACCGGGGAGCTGTTTTTT
TRBJ1-1 | once | TRBV14 | NA | CASSRIGGLDEAFF | TGTGCCAGCAGCCGGATCGGGGGGCTTGATGAAGCTTTCTTT
TRBJ2-1 | NA | TRBV27 | TRBD1 | CASTSPGQGYNEQFF | TGTGCCAGCACTTCACCGGGACAGGGCTACAATGAGCAGTTCTTC
TRBJ2-3 | NA | TRBV5-1 | NA | CASSLEGRSSTDTQYF | TGCGCCAGCAGCTTGGAAGGGAGGTCGAGCACAGATACGCAGTATTTT
TRBJ2-7 | NA | TRBV2 | NA | CASGRELSSYEQYF | TGTGCCAGCGGCAGGGAACTCAGCTCCTACGAGCAGTACTTC